The rows below give T cell receptor beta chains drawn from one sample of a study of graft-versus-host responses after intestinal transplantation. Antigens for these TCRs are unknown. Clones were read by immunoSEQ multiplex PCR, and TCRdb kept only the in-frame ones, dropping some. The repertoire consists of more than 90,000 clones, with about 92% occurring once and the leading ten covering 1% to 1.5%. The sample consisted of unstimulated CD8+ T cells sorted from spleen or lymph node cells, taken before transplant. Receptors originate from a human donor who was the organ donor for an intestinal transplant. CDR3s include the opening cysteine and the closing phenylalanine or tryptophan. D genes are given only for firm matches. Only some rows state a clone size, as once, few, many or a class for expanded clones.

clone size	V gene	CDR3 length	D gene	J gene	CDR3 protein	CDR3 DNA
-	TRBV28	13	-	TRBJ2-5	CASSLRVWETQYF	TGTGCCAGCAGTTTAAGGGTGTGGGAGACCCAGTACTTC
-	TRBV9	15	TRBD2	TRBJ2-1	CASSVGGSGHNEQFF	TGTGCCAGCAGCGTAGGCGGGAGCGGGCACAATGAGCAGTTCTTC
-	TRBV2	15	TRBD1	TRBJ1-5	CASSVGTGRNQPQHF	TGTGCCAGCAGTGTAGGGACAGGGCGGAATCAGCCCCAGCATTTT
-	TRBV27	14	-	TRBJ1-1	CASSLGPGGTEAFF	TGTGCCAGCAGTTTGGGGCCCGGGGGGACTGAAGCTTTCTTT
once	TRBV20-1	9	-	TRBJ1-2	CSAPGFYTF	TGCAGTGCCCCAGGGTTCTACACCTTC
-	TRBV28	13	TRBD2	TRBJ2-7	CASSLGTSYEQYF	TGTGCCAGCAGTTTAGGGACTAGCTACGAGCAGTACTTC
-	TRBV5-1	15	-	TRBJ2-7	CASSLGGRDPYEQYF	TGCGCCAGCAGCTTGGGGGGCAGGGATCCCTACGAGCAGTACTTC
-	TRBV9	13	-	TRBJ2-5	CASSVTSPGTQYF	TGTGCCAGCAGCGTAACAAGTCCGGGGACCCAGTACTTC
-	TRBV9	14	-	TRBJ1-2	CASSLDGANYGYTF	TGTGCCAGCAGCCTCGACGGAGCTAACTATGGCTACACCTTC
-	TRBV7-9	16	-	TRBJ1-2	CASSPIREREMDGYTF	TGTGCCAGCAGCCCGATCAGGGAGAGGGAAATGGATGGCTACACCTTC
-	TRBV19	14	-	TRBJ2-2	CASSPTESTGELFF	TGTGCCAGTTCTCCGACGGAATCCACCGGGGAGCTGTTTTTT
-	TRBV7-9	13	-	TRBJ1-2	CASNPGGLDGYTF	TGTGCCAGCAACCCCGGGGGGTTAGATGGCTACACCTTC
-	TRBV28	19	TRBD2	TRBJ2-2	CASSSPYISGRANTGELFF	TGTGCCAGCAGTTCCCCATACATTAGCGGGAGGGCGAACACCGGGGAGCTGTTTTTT
-	TRBV7-2	12	-	TRBJ1-2	CASSLGAYGYTF	TGTGCCAGCAGCTTGGGGGCCTATGGCTACACCTTC
-	TRBV11-2	14	TRBD1	TRBJ2-5	CACEGASHQETQYF	TGTGCCTGCGAGGGGGCTAGCCATCAAGAGACCCAGTACTTC
-	TRBV5-4	15	TRBD2	TRBJ2-3	CALGASGPLTDTQYF	TGTGCCTTAGGGGCTAGCGGGCCACTCACAGATACGCAGTATTTT
few	TRBV4-2	15	TRBD2	TRBJ2-7	CASSQGLADSYEQYF	TGTGCCAGCAGCCAAGGCCTAGCGGATTCCTACGAGCAGTACTTC
-	TRBV6-4	16	-	TRBJ1-1	CASSVWRGRENTEAFF	TGTGCCAGCAGTGTCTGGAGGGGCAGGGAGAACACTGAAGCTTTCTTT
-	TRBV19	13	-	TRBJ1-1	CASSKQGTTEAFF	TGTGCCAGTAGTAAACAGGGAACCACTGAAGCTTTCTTT
-	TRBV9	13	-	TRBJ2-1	CASSVGQFSEQFF	TGTGCCAGCAGCGTAGGGCAGTTTAGCGAGCAGTTCTTC
once	TRBV6-1	10	-	TRBJ2-5	CASGPLTQYF	TGTGCCAGCGGTCCTCTCACCCAGTACTTC
-	TRBV4-1	15	-	TRBJ1-1	CASSREGAGGTEAFF	TGCGCCAGCAGCCGAGAGGGAGCTGGGGGCACTGAAGCTTTCTTT
-	TRBV30	15	TRBD1	TRBJ2-1	CAWSSGTGAYNEQFF	TGTGCCTGGAGTTCAGGGACAGGGGCCTACAATGAGCAGTTCTTC
-	TRBV4-1	14	-	TRBJ2-1	CASSPGPGWGEQFF	TGCGCCAGCAGCCCCGGACCCGGGTGGGGTGAGCAGTTCTTC
-	TRBV15	15	-	TRBJ2-7	CATSPGATALYEQYF	TGTGCCACCAGCCCTGGCGCAACTGCCCTATACGAGCAGTACTTC
-	TRBV10-3	14	-	TRBJ2-1	CAISESQGPDEQFF	TGTGCCATCAGTGAGTCGCAGGGGCCGGATGAGCAGTTCTTC
-	TRBV29-1	15	TRBD1	TRBJ2-7	CSVGGAPGQHYEQYF	TGCAGCGTTGGGGGTGCTCCGGGACAGCACTACGAGCAGTACTTC
-	TRBV9	14	-	TRBJ2-2	CASSSGPSTGELFF	TGTGCCAGCAGCTCGGGACCGTCGACGGGGGAGCTGTTTTTT
-	TRBV11-2	13	-	TRBJ2-7	CASSLARTYEQYF	TGTGCCAGCAGCTTGGCCAGAACCTACGAGCAGTACTTC
few	TRBV5-6	12	TRBD2	TRBJ2-7	CASSYSGNEQYF	TGTGCCAGCAGCTACAGCGGGAACGAGCAGTACTTC
-	TRBV4-3	20	-	TRBJ1-3	CASSQAPALDGPSSGNTIYF	TGCGCCAGCAGCCAAGCGCCCGCCCTGGACGGACCAAGCTCTGGAAACACCATATATTTT
-	TRBV6-1	18	TRBD1	TRBJ1-1	CASSEISWGTGRNTEAFF	TGTGCCAGCAGTGAGATCAGCTGGGGGACAGGGAGGAACACTGAAGCTTTCTTT
-	TRBV5-1	17	-	TRBJ2-6	CASPVGRVSSGANVLTF	TGCGCCAGCCCCGTAGGCAGGGTCTCCTCTGGGGCCAACGTCCTGACTTTC
-	TRBV9	14	TRBD1	TRBJ2-1	CASSTGTGHNEQFF	TGTGCCAGCAGTACCGGGACAGGGCACAATGAGCAGTTCTTC
few	TRBV4-3	14	-	TRBJ2-7	CASSHYEGTYEQYF	TGCGCCAGCAGCCATTATGAGGGGACCTACGAGCAGTACTTC
-	TRBV5-5	13	-	TRBJ2-2	CASSPGASGELFF	TGTGCCAGCAGCCCTGGGGCCTCCGGGGAGCTGTTTTTT
-	TRBV5-4	11	-	TRBJ2-1	CASSWSGEQFF	TGTGCCAGCAGCTGGAGCGGAGAGCAGTTCTTC
-	TRBV29-1	13	TRBD2	TRBJ2-1	CSVSGGAYNEQFF	TGCAGCGTTTCGGGGGGGGCCTACAATGAGCAGTTCTTC
-	TRBV4-1	13	TRBD2	TRBJ2-7	CASSPPGGNEQYF	TGCGCCAGCAGCCCCCCGGGGGGGAACGAGCAGTACTTC
once	TRBV6-1	13	TRBD1	TRBJ2-7	CASSGQGPYEQYF	TGTGCCAGCAGTGGACAGGGACCCTACGAGCAGTACTTC
-	TRBV5-5	15	-	TRBJ1-5	CASSRAGTGNQPQHF	TGTGCCAGCAGCAGGGCCGGGACGGGAAATCAGCCCCAGCATTTT
-	TRBV7-6	16	-	TRBJ2-1	CASSLERGRAVGEQFF	TGTGCCAGCAGCTTAGAGAGAGGTAGGGCAGTCGGTGAGCAGTTCTTC
once	TRBV19	13	TRBD2	TRBJ2-1	CASTAGGHNEQFF	TGTGCCAGTACGGCGGGAGGCCACAATGAGCAGTTCTTC
-	TRBV6-6	15	TRBD1	TRBJ2-7	CASSYWDRGTYEQYF	TGTGCCAGCAGTTACTGGGACAGGGGGACCTACGAGCAGTACTTC